This entry concerns a single TCR beta chain. Its antigen is unknown. Its ends do not fully match the called genes, so a read error is possible. No cell sorting was done before RNA was extracted from the tissue. Between August and November 2014, newly diagnosed, chemotherapy-naive lung cancer patients underwent thoracic surgery in China. A modified ARM-PCR protocol with three rounds of nested PCR amplified TCRbeta. TCRdb used MiXCR to reprocess the multiplex PCR reads, holding one entry per CDR3 protein. Of approximately 110,000 distinct CDR3 sequences listed, 75% are singletons. This sample is part of a study of tumor and adjacent non-tumor tissue in lung cancer. Study-wide context: Patients comprised about a dozen adenocarcinoma, a couple of squamous cell carcinoma and 1 small cell lung cancer. Samples averaged roughly 4.3 million productive TCRbeta reads each. Findings and limits, study-wide: In normal lung, the top 100 clones were significantly more dominant than in tumor.

Per germline, CDR1 LGHNA and CDR2 YSLEER. CDR3 length: 18 residues. The clonotype originates from a woman aged 55-70 years with non-small cell lung cancer. Sequenced sample: lung tumor tissue. The chain carries TRBV4-3 and TRBJ2-2, with D maybe TRBD1 (6 bases). Written as DNA, the CDR3 is TGCGCCAGCAGCCGGGGGAGCATAGGGGGTCCGAACACCCGGGACCTGTTTTTT. Translation gives CASSRGSIGGPNTRDLFF.